This TCR beta chain was identified during a study of CD8 T cells in Susac syndrome. The ends lost 1 base at V and 3 bases at J; junction bases unmatched: 6. This CDR3 region has 15 residues. CDR1 and CDR2 (germline): LGHDT, YNNKEL (reference sequence). Sequencing targeted TCR beta in blood CD8+ and CD4+ T cells. TEMRA cells underwent FACS enrichment and CD8+ and CD4+ T cells underwent negative isolation. The RNA input was roughly 0.45 to 1 ug, and it was reverse transcribed with random hexamers. The TCR beta CDR3 was amplified by immunoSEQ multiplex PCR across 54 Vbeta, 13 Jbeta. TCRdb analysed the immunoSEQ multiplex PCR reads with MiXCR anew, one entry per CDR3 protein. The table lists fewer than 200,000 distinct CDR3 sequences, 90% to 95% of them singletons.

Sequences were obtained from CD8+ T cells from PBMCs. The J gene is TRBJ2-7, the V gene TRBV3-1; 7 bases match TRBD2. The clonotype originates from a human donor with multiple sclerosis. This CDR3 is CASSQGTGGSYEQYF. The CDR3, as DNA: TGTGCCAGCAGCCAAGGGACGGGAGGAAGCTACGAGCAGTACTTC.